This is a list of T cell receptor beta chains from one sample in a study of blood T cell repertoires in COVID-19. Using immunoSEQ multiplex PCR, the repertoire was profiled, and TCRdb retains in-frame clones only, with some absent. The table records approximately 160,000 clones, 80% of them present only once. Sequenced material: PBMCs or T cells enriched from blood (not recorded which). These receptors came from a man in his forties or fifties who had recovered from COVID-19. Each CDR3 is given with its conserved first and last residue.

cdr3_length,v_call,j_call,cdr3_aa
15,TRBV19,TRBJ1-6,CASSIELGTSSPLHF
11,TRBV5-6,TRBJ1-1,CASSLEARLLF
16,TRBV11-1,TRBJ2-3,CASSWDRGDNTDTQYF
15,TRBV6-5,TRBJ2-7,CASKRRGTGISEQYF
14,TRBV7-9,TRBJ1-6,CASSLDSGNSPLHF
15,TRBV3-1/TRBV3-2,TRBJ1-5,CASSQAGQVNQPQHF
17,TRBV5-4,TRBJ2-5,CASSLDLAGGPPETQYF
16,TRBV11-2,TRBJ2-5,CASSLLAGEERETQYF
13,TRBV6-1,TRBJ1-1,CASSEIGQTEAFF
17,TRBV2,TRBJ2-5,CASIGGLAGGSGETQYF
15,TRBV5-1,TRBJ1-2,CASSVQTGFNYGYTF
12,TRBV2,TRBJ2-3,CATNRVGDTQYF
15,TRBV18,TRBJ1-1,CASSPETGMGTEAFF
13,TRBV24-1,TRBJ2-5,CATSGANQETQYF
15,TRBV7-2,TRBJ2-7,CASSLAAGAPYEQYF
17,TRBV7-3,TRBJ2-3,CASSLRAAGVSTDTQYF
15,TRBV5-8,TRBJ1-3,CASSWGTVTGNTIYF
15,TRBV4-1,TRBJ1-2,CASSHRTGFNYGYTF
14,TRBV11-2,TRBJ2-7,CASSLGTGLYEQYF
16,TRBV19,TRBJ1-3,CASSIGGQTSGNTIYF
15,TRBV5-8,TRBJ2-1,CASSLFLSGVNEQFF
11,TRBV29-1,TRBJ1-1,CSVRVGTEAFF
15,TRBV10-3,TRBJ2-5,CAISDRLGREETQYF
16,TRBV11-2,TRBJ2-7,CASSPTAGGLTYEQYF
15,TRBV11-2,TRBJ1-2,CASSATGTGYYGYTF
14,TRBV5-1,TRBJ1-4,CASAGGSTNEKLFF
15,TRBV28,TRBJ1-5,CASSLQGVGNQPQHF
16,TRBV5-1,TRBJ1-1,CASSPGTGRGNTEAFF
18,TRBV18,TRBJ1-2,CASSPFQAGERELYGYTF
13,TRBV12-3/TRBV12-4,TRBJ2-7,CASSLGTLYEQYF
17,TRBV30,TRBJ1-1,CAWSVMASGYLNTEAFF
14,TRBV3-1/TRBV3-2,TRBJ2-7,CASSHAGSSYEQYF
11,TRBV5-5,TRBJ2-7,CASSSTYEQYF
15,TRBV3-1/TRBV3-2,TRBJ1-1,CASSQVRGSRTMAFF
14,TRBV4-1,TRBJ2-7,CASSPGQAAYEQYF
13,TRBV2,TRBJ2-1,CASSAGGGNEQFF
15,TRBV6-5,TRBJ1-6,CASTHPEIYNSPLHF
13,TRBV30,TRBJ1-2,CAWSNGQIYGYTF
15,TRBV3-1/TRBV3-2,TRBJ1-4,CASSLRTQTNEKLFF
14,TRBV19,TRBJ1-3,CASSRGLEGNTIYF
14,TRBV12-5,TRBJ2-1,CASGFSGGYNEQFF
16,TRBV24-1,TRBJ1-3,CATSDDTDGPGNTIYF
14,TRBV6-5,TRBJ1-3,CASSPRRTGNTIYF
13,TRBV12-3/TRBV12-4,TRBJ1-5,CASSPYSNQPQHF
15,TRBV7-9,TRBJ1-6,CASSLEQGYNSPLHF
12,TRBV6-5,TRBJ1-1,CASTSRGTEAFF
15,TRBV2,TRBJ1-1,CASSYNREMNTEAFF
15,TRBV6-5,TRBJ1-2,CASSTLGARNYGYTF
15,TRBV24-1,TRBJ2-5,CATSDPTSSGETQYF
16,TRBV25-1,TRBJ2-5,CASSELVAGGQETQYF
14,TRBV30,TRBJ2-1,CAWNRLAGANEQFF
17,TRBV15,TRBJ2-1,CATSRAGGASGGYEQFF
16,TRBV5-4,TRBJ2-3,CASSPAAGAATNTQYF
19,TRBV7-9,TRBJ1-1,CASSLGLGWGNPDNTEAFF
18,TRBV2,TRBJ2-2,CASSDRGLAGTNTGELFF
16,TRBV24-1,TRBJ1-2,CATSDSTGWANYGYTF
12,TRBV2,TRBJ1-5,CASSSPNQPQHF
12,TRBV25-1,TRBJ2-2,CASSGPGGELFF
15,TRBV27,TRBJ2-3,CASSLSDRGADTQYF
17,TRBV5-5,TRBJ1-2,CASRKGGTQTTNYGYTF